This T cell receptor beta chain was obtained from a study of control samples from healthy donors and cancer patients. Only in-frame clones appear in the TCRdb table, and some are missing; sequencing was by immunoSEQ multiplex PCR. This repertoire shows 70,000 to 95,000 clones, approximately 93% found once; its top ten account for roughly 1.3%. With 5 bases removed from V and 10 bases from J, the gap between germline ends came to 12 bases. Germline V lookup: CDR1 SEHNR, CDR2 FQNEAQ (reference sequence). The CDR3 spans 12 residues. This chain uses TRBV7-9 with TRBJ2-1; TRBD1 is a possible D gene (5 bases). This receptor was taken from a woman in her forties with lung cancer. Sequenced input: PBMCs. The CDR3 region is CASSPGATEQFF. The DNA for the CDR3 is TGTGCCAGCAGCCCTGGGGCAACCGAGCAGTTCTTC.